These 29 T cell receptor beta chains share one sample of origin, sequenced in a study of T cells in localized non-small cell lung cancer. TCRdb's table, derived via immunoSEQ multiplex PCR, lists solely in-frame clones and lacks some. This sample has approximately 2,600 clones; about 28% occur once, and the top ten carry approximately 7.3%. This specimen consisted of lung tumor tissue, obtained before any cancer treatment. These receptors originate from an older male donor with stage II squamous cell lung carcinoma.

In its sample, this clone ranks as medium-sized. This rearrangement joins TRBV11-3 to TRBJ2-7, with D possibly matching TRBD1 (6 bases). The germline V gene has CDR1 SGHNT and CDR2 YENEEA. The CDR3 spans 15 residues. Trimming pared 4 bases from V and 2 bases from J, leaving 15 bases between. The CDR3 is CASSSTLGAAYEQYF. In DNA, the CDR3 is TGTGCCAGCAGCTCGACCCTGGGGGCGGCCTACGAGCAGTACTTC.

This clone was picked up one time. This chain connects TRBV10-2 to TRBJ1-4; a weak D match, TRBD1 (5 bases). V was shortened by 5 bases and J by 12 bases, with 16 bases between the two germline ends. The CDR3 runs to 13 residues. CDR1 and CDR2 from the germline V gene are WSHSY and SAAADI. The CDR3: CASSPGPSVELFF. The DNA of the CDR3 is TGCGCCAGCAGTCCGGGACCCTCGGTCGAACTGTTTTTT.

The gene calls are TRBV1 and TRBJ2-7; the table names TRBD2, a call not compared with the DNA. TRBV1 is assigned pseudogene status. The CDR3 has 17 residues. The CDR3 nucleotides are TGCACCAGCAGCCACCCGGGACTAGCGGGGGCAGCCTACGAGCAGTACGTC. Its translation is CTSSHPGLAGAAYEQYV.

The CDR3 sequence is CASSYISGLPGYEQYF. The DNA for the CDR3 is TGTGCCAGCAGTTACATTTCTGGCCTCCCAGGCTACGAGCAGTACTTC. The chain has TRBV6-8 and TRBJ2-7; D not certain. Germline V gene data show CDR1 as MNHGY and CDR2 as SAAAGT. The V gene lost 2 bases and the J gene lost 3 bases, with 17 bases spanning the gap. This CDR3 has 16 residues.

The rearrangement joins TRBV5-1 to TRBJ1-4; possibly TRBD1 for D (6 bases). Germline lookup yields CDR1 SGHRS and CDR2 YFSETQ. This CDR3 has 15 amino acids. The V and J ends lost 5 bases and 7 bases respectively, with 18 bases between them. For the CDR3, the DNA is TGCGCCAGCAGTCTGGAGGGCAGGGGAGGTGAAAAACTGTTTTTT. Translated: CASSLEGRGGEKLFF.

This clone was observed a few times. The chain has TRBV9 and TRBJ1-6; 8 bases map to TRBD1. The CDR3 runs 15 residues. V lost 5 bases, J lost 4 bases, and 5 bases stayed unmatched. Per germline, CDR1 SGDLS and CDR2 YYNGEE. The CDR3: CASSTGGPYNSPLHF. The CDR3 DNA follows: TGTGCCAGCAGTACAGGGGGACCTTATAATTCACCCCTCCACTTT.

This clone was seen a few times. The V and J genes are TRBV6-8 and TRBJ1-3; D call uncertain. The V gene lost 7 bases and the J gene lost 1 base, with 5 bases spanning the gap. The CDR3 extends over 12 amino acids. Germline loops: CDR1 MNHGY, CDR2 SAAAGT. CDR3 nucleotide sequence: TGTGCCAGCAAGAGTTCTGGAAACACCATATATTTT. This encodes CASKSSGNTIYF.

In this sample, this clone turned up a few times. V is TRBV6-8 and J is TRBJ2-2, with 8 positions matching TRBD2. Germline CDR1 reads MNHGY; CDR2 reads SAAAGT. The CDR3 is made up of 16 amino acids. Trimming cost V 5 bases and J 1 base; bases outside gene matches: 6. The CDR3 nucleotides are TGTGCCAGCAGTGTCAGGAGCGGGGGGAACACCGGGGAGCTGTTTTTT. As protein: CASSVRSGGNTGELFF.

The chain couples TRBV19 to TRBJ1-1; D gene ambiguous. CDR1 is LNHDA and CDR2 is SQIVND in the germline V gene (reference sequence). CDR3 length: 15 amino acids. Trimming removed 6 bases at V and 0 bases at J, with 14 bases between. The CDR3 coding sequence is TGTGCCAGTAGCGCCATTGAGGGTATGAACACTGAAGCTTTCTTT. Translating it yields CASSAIEGMNTEAFF.

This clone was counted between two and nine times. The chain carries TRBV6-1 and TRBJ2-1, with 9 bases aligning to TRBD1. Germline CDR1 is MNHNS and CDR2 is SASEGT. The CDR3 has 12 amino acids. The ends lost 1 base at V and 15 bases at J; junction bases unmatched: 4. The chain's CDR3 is CASSEGGQGAFF. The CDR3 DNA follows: TGTGCCAGCAGTGAAGGGGGACAGGGTGCGTTCTTC.

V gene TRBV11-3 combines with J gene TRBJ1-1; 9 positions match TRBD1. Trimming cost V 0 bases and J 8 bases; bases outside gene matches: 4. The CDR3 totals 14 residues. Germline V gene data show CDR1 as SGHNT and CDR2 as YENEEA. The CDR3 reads CASSLEGGTGEAFF. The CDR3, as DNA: TGTGCCAGCAGCTTAGAGGGCGGGACAGGGGAAGCTTTCTTT.

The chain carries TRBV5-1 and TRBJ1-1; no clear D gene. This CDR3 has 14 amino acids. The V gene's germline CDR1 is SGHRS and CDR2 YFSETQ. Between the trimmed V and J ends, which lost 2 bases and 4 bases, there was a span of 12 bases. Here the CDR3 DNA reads TGCGCCAGCAGCTTTGAGCCTCGAGGCACTGAAGCTTTCTTT. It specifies CASSFEPRGTEAFF.

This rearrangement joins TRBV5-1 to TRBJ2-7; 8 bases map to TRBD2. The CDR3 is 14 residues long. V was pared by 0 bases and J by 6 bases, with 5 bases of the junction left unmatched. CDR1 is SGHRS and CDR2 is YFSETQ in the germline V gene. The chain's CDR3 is CASSLVAGSGEQYV. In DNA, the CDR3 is TGCGCCAGCAGCTTGGTAGCGGGGAGTGGCGAGCAGTACGTC.

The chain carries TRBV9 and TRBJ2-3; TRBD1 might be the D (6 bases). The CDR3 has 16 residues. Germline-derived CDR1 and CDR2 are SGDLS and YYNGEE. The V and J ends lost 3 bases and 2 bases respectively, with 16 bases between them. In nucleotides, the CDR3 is TGTGCCAGCAGCGGGGGACACGCTATACACACAGATACGCAGTATTTT. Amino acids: CASSGGHAIHTDTQYF.

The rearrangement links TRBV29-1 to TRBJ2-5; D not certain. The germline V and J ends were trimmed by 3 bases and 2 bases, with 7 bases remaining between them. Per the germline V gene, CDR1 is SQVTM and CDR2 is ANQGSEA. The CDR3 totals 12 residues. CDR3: CSVDHRQETQYF. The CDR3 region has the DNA TGCAGCGTTGATCATAGGCAAGAGACCCAGTACTTC.

CDR3 sequence (DNA): TGTGCTAGTTCGGGCGGGGGTAGTCATCAGCCCCAGCATTTT. Residues: CASSGGGSHQPQHF. The V call is TRBV12-5, the J call TRBJ1-5; TRBD1 might be the D (5 bases). The CDR3 length is 14 residues. Trimming cost V 8 bases and J 5 bases, with 16 bases left between them. CDR1 is LGHNT and CDR2 is FRNRAP in the germline V gene.

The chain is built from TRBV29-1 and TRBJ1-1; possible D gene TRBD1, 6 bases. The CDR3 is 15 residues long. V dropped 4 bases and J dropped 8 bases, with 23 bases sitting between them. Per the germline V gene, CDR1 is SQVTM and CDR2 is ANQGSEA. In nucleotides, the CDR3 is TGCAGCGTTGCTAGAGGACAGTTTCCCAAGAGAGAAGCTTTCTTT. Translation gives CSVARGQFPKREAFF.

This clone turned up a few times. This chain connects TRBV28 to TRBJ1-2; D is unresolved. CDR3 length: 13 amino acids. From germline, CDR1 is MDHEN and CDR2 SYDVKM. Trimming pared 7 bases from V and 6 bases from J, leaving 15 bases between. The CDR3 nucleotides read TGTGCCAGCACCCTACACCCTAGCGATGGCTACACCTTC. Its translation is CASTLHPSDGYTF.

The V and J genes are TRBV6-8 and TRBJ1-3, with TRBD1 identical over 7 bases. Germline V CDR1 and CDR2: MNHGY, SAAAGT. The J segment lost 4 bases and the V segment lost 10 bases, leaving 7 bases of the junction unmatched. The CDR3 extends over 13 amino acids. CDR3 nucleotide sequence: TGTGCCATCGGACAGGCCTCGGGAAACACCATATATTTT. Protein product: CAIGQASGNTIYF.

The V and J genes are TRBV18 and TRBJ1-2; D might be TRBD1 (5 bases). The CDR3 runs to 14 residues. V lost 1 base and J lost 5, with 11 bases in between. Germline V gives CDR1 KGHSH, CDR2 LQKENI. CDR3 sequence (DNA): TGTGCCAGCTCACCACAGCAGGGTTCTTATGGCTACACCTTC. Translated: CASSPQQGSYGYTF.

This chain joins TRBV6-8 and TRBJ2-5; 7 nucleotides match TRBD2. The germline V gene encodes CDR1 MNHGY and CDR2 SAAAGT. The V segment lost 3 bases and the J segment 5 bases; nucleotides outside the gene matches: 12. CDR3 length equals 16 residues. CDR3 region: CASSYAPGAGVETQYF. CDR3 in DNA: TGTGCCAGCAGTTATGCTCCGGGCGCGGGGGTGGAGACCCAGTACTTC.

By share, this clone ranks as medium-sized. The CDR3 protein is CASSPRDYQDTGELFF. The CDR3 coding sequence is TGTGCCAGCAGCCCAAGGGACTACCAAGACACCGGGGAGCTGTTTTTT. The gene calls are TRBV9 and TRBJ2-2, with TRBD2 matching 7 bases. In germline, CDR1 is SGDLS, CDR2 YYNGEE. Germline trimming cut 4 bases from V and 3 bases from J; bases unmatched to any gene: 9. The length of the CDR3 is 16 residues.

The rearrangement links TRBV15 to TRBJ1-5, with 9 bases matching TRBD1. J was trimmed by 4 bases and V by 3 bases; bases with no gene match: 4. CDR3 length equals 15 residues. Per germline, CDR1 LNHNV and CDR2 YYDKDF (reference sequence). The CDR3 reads CATSRWDRDNQPQHF. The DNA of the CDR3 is TGTGCCACCAGCAGGTGGGACAGGGATAATCAGCCCCAGCATTTT. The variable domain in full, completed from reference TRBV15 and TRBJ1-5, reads DAMVIQNPRYQVTQFGKPVTLSCSQTLNHNVMYWYQQKSSQAPKLLFHYYDKDFNNEADTPDNFQSRRPNTSFCFLDIRSPGLGDTAMYLCATSRWDRDNQPQHFGDGTRLSIL.

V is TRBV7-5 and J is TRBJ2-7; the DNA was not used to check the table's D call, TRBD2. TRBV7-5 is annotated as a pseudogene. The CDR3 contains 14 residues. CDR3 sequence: CASSLASGGGEQYF. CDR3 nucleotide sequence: TGTGCCAGCAGTCTAGCCAGCGGGGGTGGCGAGCAGTACTTC.

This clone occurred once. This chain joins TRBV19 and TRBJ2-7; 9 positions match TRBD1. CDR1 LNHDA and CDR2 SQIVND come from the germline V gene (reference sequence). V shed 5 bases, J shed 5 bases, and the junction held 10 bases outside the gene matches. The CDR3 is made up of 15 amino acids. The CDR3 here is CASSPPRTGADEQYV. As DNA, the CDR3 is TGTGCCAGTAGTCCCCCGAGGACAGGGGCGGACGAGCAGTACGTC.

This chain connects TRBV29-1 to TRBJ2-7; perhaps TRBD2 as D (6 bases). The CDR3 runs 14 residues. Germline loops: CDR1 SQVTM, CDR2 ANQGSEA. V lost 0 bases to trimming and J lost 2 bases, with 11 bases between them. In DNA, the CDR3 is TGCAGCGTTGAAGAGGAGGAGGGTACCTACGAGCAGTACGTC. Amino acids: CSVEEEEGTYEQYV.

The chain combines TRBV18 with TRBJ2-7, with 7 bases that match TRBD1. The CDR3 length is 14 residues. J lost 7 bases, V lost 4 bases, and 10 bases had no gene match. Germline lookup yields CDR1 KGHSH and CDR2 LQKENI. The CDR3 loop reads CASSQGQARQEQYV. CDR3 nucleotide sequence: TGTGCCAGCTCACAAGGACAGGCCCGCCAAGAGCAGTACGTC.

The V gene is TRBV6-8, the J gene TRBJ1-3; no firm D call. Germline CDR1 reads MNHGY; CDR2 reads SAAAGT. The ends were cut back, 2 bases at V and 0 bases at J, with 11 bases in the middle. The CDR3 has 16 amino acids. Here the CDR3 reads CASSYPGDYSGNTIYF. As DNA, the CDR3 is TGTGCCAGCAGTTACCCCGGAGACTACTCTGGAAACACCATATATTTT.

The CDR3 sequence is CSVWAAGGLYGYTF. The CDR3 DNA is TGCAGCGTTTGGGCAGCAGGGGGTCTATATGGCTACACCTTC. The chain carries TRBV29-1 and TRBJ1-2; 7 bases align to TRBD1. Germline CDR1 SQVTM, CDR2 ANQGSEA. CDR3 size: 14 residues. The V gene end was trimmed by 5 bases and the J gene end by 5 bases; junction bases not matched to a gene: 11.